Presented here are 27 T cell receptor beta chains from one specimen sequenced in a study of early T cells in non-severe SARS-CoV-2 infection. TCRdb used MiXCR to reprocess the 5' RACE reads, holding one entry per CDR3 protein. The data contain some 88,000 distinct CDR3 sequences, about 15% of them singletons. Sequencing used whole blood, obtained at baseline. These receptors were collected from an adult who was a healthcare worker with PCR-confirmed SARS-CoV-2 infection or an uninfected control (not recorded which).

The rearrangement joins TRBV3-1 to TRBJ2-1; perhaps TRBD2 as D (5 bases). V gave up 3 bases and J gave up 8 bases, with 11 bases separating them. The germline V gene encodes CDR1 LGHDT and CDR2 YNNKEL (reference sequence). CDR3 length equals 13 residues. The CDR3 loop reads CASSHFTGDEQFF. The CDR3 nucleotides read TGTGCCAGCAGCCATTTTACCGGGGATGAGCAGTTCTTC.

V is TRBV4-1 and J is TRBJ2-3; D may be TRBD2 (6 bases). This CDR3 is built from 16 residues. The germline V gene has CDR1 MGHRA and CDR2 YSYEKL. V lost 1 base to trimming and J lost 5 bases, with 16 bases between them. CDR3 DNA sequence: TGCGCCAGCAGCCAAGGAGACTTGCACGGGAGAGATACGCAGTATTTT. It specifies CASSQGDLHGRDTQYF.

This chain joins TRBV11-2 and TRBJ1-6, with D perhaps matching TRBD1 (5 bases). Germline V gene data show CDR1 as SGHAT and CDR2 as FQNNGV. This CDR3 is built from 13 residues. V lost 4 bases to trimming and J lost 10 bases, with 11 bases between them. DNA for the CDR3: TGTGCCAGCAGCTATCAGTGGGACTCACCCCTCCACTTT. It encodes CASSYQWDSPLHF.

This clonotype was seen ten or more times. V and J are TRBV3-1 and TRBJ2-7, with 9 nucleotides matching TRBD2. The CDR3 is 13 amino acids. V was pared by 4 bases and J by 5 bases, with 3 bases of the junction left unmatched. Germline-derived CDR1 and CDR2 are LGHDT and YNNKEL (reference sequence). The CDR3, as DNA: TGTGCCAGCAGCCGCGGGAGGGCCGACGAGCAGTACTTC. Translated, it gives CASSRGRADEQYF.

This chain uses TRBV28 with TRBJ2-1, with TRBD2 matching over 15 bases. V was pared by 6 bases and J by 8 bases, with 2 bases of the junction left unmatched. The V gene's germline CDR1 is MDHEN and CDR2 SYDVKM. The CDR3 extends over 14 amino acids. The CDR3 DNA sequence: TGTGCCAGCAGCTGGACTAGCGGGAGGGATGAGCAGTTCTTC. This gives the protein CASSWTSGRDEQFF.

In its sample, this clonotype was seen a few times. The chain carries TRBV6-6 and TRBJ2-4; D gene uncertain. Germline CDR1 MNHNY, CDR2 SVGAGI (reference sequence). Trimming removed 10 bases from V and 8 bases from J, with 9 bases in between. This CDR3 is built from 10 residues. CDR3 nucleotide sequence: TGTGCCACTGAGGATGACATTCAGTACTTC. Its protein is CATEDDIQYF.

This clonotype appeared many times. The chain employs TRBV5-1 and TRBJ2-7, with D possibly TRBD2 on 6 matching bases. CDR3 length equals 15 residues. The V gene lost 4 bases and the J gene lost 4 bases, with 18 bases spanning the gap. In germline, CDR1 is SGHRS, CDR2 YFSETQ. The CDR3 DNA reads TGCGCCAGCAGCCTAGCCGCGGGGCCTGGGTACGAGCAGTACTTC. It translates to CASSLAAGPGYEQYF.

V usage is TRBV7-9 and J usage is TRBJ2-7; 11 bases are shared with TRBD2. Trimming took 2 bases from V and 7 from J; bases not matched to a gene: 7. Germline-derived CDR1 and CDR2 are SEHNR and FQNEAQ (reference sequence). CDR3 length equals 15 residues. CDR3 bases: TGTGCCAGCAGCTTACTACTAGCGGGAGCGGGGGAGCAGTACTTC. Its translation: CASSLLLAGAGEQYF. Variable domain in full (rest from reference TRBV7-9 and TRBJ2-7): DTGVSQNPRHKITKRGQNVTFRCDPISEHNRLYWYRQTLGQGPEFLTYFQNEAQLEKSRLLSDRFSAERPKGSFSTLEIQRTEQGDSAMYLCASSLLLAGAGEQYFGPGTRLTVT.

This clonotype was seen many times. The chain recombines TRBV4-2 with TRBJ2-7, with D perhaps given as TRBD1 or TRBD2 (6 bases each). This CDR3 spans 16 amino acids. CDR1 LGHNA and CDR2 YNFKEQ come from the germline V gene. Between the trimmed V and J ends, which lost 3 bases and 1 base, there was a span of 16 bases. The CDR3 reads CASSQRGLGASYEQYF. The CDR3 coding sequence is TGTGCCAGCAGCCAGCGGGGTTTGGGGGCTTCCTACGAGCAGTACTTC.

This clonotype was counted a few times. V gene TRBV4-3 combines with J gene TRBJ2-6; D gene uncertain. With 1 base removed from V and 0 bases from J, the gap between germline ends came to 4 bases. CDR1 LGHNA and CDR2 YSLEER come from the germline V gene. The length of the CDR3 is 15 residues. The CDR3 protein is CASSQGSSGANVLTF. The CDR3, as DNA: TGCGCCAGCAGCCAAGGTAGCTCTGGGGCCAACGTCCTGACTTTC.

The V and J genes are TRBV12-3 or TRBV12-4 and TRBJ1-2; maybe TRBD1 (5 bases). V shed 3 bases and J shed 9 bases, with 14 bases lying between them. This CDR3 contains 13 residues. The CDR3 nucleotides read TGTGCCAGCAGTTTTCAGGCAGGGTCCCGCTACACCTTC. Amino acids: CASSFQAGSRYTF.

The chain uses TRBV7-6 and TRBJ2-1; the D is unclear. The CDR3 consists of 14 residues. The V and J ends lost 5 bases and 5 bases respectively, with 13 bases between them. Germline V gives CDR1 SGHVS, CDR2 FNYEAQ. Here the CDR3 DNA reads TGTGCCAGCAGCCTCAGGACCGGACACAATGAGCAGTTCTTC. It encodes CASSLRTGHNEQFF. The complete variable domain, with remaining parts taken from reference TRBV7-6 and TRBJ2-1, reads GAGVSQSPRYKVTKRGQDVALRCDPISGHVSLYWYRQALGQGPEFLTYFNYEAQQDKSGLPNDRFSAERPEGSISTLTIQRTEQRDSAMYRCASSLRTGHNEQFFGPGTRLTVL.

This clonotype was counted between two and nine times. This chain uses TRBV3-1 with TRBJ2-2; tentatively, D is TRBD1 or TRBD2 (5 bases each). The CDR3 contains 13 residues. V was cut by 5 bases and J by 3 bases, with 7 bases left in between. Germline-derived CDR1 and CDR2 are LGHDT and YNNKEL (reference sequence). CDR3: CASSGTDTGELFF. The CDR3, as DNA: TGTGCCAGCAGCGGGACGGACACCGGGGAGCTGTTTTTT.

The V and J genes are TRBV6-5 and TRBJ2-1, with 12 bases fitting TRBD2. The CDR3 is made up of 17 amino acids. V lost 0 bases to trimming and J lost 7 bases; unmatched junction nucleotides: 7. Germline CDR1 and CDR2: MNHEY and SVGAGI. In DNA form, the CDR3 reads TGTGCCAGCAGTTACTCGATGACTAGCGGGAGTTGGAATGAGCAGTTCTTC. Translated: CASSYSMTSGSWNEQFF.

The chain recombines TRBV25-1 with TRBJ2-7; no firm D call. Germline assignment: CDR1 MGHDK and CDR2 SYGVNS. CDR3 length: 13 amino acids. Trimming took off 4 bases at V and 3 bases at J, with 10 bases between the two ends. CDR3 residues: CASSGAPFYEQYF. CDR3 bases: TGTGCCAGCAGTGGTGCACCCTTCTACGAGCAGTACTTC.

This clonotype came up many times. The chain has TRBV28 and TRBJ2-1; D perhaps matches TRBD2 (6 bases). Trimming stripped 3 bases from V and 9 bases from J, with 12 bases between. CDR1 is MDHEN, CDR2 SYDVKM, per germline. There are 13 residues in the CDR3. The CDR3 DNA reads TGTGCCAGCAGTTTCGGGACTGGGGTTGAGCAGTTCTTC. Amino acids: CASSFGTGVEQFF.

CDR3 DNA sequence: TGTGCCAGCAGCGTTCAAGTGTTCACAGATACGCAGTATTTT. Amino acid sequence: CASSVQVFTDTQYF. This chain links TRBV9 with TRBJ2-3; D is unresolved. The length of the CDR3 is 14 residues. Trimming left V 2 bases short and J 2 bases short, with 9 bases between. Germline CDR1 and CDR2: SGDLS and YYNGEE.

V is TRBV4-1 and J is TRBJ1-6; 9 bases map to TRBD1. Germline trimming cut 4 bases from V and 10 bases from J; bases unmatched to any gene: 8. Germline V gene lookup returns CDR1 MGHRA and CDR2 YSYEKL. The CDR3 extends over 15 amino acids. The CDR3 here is CASSLGQGYRSPLHF. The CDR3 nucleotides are TGCGCCAGCAGCCTAGGACAGGGGTACAGATCACCCCTCCACTTT.

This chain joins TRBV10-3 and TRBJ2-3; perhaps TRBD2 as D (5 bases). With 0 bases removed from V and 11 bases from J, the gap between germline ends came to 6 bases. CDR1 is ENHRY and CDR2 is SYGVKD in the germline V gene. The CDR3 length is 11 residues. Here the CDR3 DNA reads TGTGCCATCAGTGAGTCTCGGGGGCAGTATTTT. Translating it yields CAISESRGQYF.

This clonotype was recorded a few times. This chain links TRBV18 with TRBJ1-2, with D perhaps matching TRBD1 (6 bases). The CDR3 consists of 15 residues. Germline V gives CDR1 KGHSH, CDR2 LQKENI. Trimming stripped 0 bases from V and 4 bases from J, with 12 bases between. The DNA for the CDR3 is TGTGCCAGCTCACCACCGAGACAGGAGGGCTATGGCTACACCTTC. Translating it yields CASSPPRQEGYGYTF.

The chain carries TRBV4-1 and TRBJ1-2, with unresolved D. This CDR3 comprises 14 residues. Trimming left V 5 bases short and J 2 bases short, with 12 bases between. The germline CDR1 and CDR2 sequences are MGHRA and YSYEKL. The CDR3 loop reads CASSDHPRNYGYTF. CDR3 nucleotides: TGCGCCAGCAGCGACCACCCTAGGAACTATGGCTACACCTTC.

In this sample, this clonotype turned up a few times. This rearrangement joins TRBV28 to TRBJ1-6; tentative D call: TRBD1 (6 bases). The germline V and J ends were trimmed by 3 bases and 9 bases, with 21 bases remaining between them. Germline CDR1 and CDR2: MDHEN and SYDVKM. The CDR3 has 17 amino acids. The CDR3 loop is CASSLRAGADWGSPLHF. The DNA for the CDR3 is TGTGCCAGCAGTTTGCGGGCAGGGGCTGATTGGGGTTCACCCCTCCACTTT.

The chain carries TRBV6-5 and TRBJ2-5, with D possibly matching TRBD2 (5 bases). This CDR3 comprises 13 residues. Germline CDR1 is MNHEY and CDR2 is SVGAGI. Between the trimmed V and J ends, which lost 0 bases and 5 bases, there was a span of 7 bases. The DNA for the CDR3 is TGTGCCAGCAGTTACTCGGAGGTGGAGACCCAGTACTTC. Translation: CASSYSEVETQYF.

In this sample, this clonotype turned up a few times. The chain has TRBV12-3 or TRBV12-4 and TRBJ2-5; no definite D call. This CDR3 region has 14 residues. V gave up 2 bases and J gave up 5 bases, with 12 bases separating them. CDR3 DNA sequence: TGTGCCAGCAGTTTAAGGGCGCAGACGGAGACCCAGTACTTC. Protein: CASSLRAQTETQYF.

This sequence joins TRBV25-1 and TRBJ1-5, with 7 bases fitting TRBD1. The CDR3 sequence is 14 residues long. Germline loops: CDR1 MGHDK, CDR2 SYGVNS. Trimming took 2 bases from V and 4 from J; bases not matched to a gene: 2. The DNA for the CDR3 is TGTGCCAGCAGTGAACCGGGACAGAATCAGCCCCAGCATTTT. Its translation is CASSEPGQNQPQHF.

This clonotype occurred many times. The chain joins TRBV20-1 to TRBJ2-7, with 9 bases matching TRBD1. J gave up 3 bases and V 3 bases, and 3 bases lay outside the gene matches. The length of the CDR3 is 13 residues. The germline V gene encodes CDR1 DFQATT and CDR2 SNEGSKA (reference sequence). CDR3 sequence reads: CSASGDRDYEQYF. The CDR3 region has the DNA TGCAGTGCTAGTGGGGACAGGGACTACGAGCAGTACTTC.

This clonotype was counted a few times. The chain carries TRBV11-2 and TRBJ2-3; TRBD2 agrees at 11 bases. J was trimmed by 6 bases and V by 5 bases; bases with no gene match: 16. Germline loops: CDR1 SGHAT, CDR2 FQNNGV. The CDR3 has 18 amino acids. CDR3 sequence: CASSQEGTSGSRADTQYF. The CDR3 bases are TGTGCCAGCAGCCAAGAGGGGACTAGCGGCAGTAGGGCGGATACGCAGTATTTT.